Described below is a single TCR beta chain sequence and its context. The antigen is undetermined. The germline V gene has CDR1 MNHEY and CDR2 SVGAGI. After removal of 5 bases from V and 2 bases from J, the junction contained 5 bases not matched to a gene. The CDR3 loop spans 14 amino acids. Documented time point: cycle 4 day 1 (C4D1), after five to seven weeks of nivolumab. There was relapse after autologous stem cell transplantation in every patient, and there was variation in brentuximab vedotin exposure. Repertoires were generated with immunoSEQ multiplex PCR, while TCRdb's copy carries only in-frame clones and drops some. This sample has about 21,000 clones, with more than 80% found just once. These data are taken from a study of PD-1 blockade in classical Hodgkin lymphoma. Study results and caveats: Patients newly diagnosed and complete responders had comparable baseline diversity.

This receptor was identified in a human donor with classical Hodgkin lymphoma. The sequencing used peripheral blood mononuclear cells (PBMCs), collected before the fourth cycle of nivolumab. The V gene is TRBV6-5, the J gene TRBJ2-7, with 8 positions matching TRBD1. CDR3 sequence: CASSPRTGPYEQYF. The CDR3 coding sequence is TGTGCCAGCAGTCCCCGGACAGGGCCCTACGAGCAGTACTTC.